This T cell receptor (beta chain) came from a study of blood T cells in healthy people across ages. Study-wide points: Unsorted PBMCs ruled out conclusive naive versus antigen-experienced comparison.

Note on this clonotype: Its specificity is not known.

Through a sample-barcoded 5' primer and a J-beta primer mix, a second PCR was run for 7 to 11 cycles. TCRdb itself ran the 5' RACE reads through MiXCR, one entry per CDR3 protein. The sample consists of some 750,000 distinct CDR3 sequences, approximately 21% of them appearing once. Germline V gene lookup returns CDR1 LNHDA and CDR2 SQIVND (reference sequence). J was trimmed by 7 bases and V by 4 bases; bases with no gene match: 7. The CDR3 runs to 16 residues. The source of this sequence is a man between 65 and 85 years old in good health. The chain recombines TRBV19 with TRBJ2-1; 13 nucleotides agree with TRBD2. Material: blood. CDR3 DNA: TGTGCCAGTAGTAACGGGACTAGCGGGAAGGGGAATGAGCAGTTCTTC. Protein sequence: CASSNGTSGKGNEQFF.